Each of the 32 T cell receptor beta chains below was sequenced from the same sample in a study of Ad26.COV2.S vaccination and SARS-CoV-2 variants. Treatment specified: roughly 18 received Ad26.COV2.S at low or high dose, single or two shots; 5 received placebo; per-sample allocation not given. Samples analyzed were those drawn on day 63 after the first vaccine or placebo injection. Generated by immunoSEQ multiplex PCR, the TCRdb table keeps only in-frame clones and is missing some. The sample contains roughly 500,000 clones, roughly 87% of which appear only once. The specimen was peripheral blood, collected in a trial of Ad26.COV2.S vaccine versus placebo. These receptors all come from a person between 18 and 65 years old who received the Ad26.COV2.S COVID-19 vaccine or a placebo.

The V call is TRBV28, the J call TRBJ1-3; D uncertain. V lost 5 bases to trimming and J lost 0 bases, with 11 bases between them. Germline-derived CDR1 and CDR2 are MDHEN and SYDVKM. The CDR3 spans 15 residues. The CDR3 is CASSRLGSSGNTIYF. The CDR3 DNA reads as TGTGCCAGCAGTCGCCTTGGGAGCTCTGGAAACACCATATATTTT.

There are a few counts of this clone. Here the CDR3 reads CASSYRLGIDEQYF. The CDR3 region has the DNA TGTGCCAGCAGTTACAGGCTAGGGATCGACGAGCAGTACTTC. The rearrangement joins TRBV6-2 or TRBV6-3 to TRBJ2-7; D unresolved. The CDR3 contains 14 residues. Trimming pared 2 bases from V and 5 bases from J, leaving 13 bases between. The germline V gene encodes CDR1 MNHEY and CDR2 SVGEGT.

The chain couples TRBV5-6 to TRBJ2-7; D is perhaps TRBD2 (6 bases). Looked up from germline, CDR1 is SGHDT and CDR2 is YYEEEE. Trimming pared 5 bases from V and 2 bases from J, leaving 17 bases between. There are 15 residues in the CDR3. CDR3 nucleotides: TGTGCCAGCAGGCCAAGGAGGGTTCTCACCTACGAGCAGTACGTC. This translates into CASRPRRVLTYEQYV.

V gene TRBV5-1 combines with J gene TRBJ2-5; TRBD1 aligns across 7 bases. Germline-derived CDR1 and CDR2 are SGHRS and YFSETQ. This CDR3 is 17 amino acids long. Germline trimming cut 4 bases from V and 3 bases from J; bases unmatched to any gene: 15. The CDR3 region is CASSPSLSSQGKETQYF. The CDR3 DNA sequence: TGCGCCAGCAGCCCCTCCCTGTCGTCACAGGGGAAAGAGACCCAGTACTTC.

This chain's CDR3 is CASSPEQNYEQYF. The CDR3 DNA follows: TGTGCCAGCAGCCCCGAGCAGAACTACGAGCAGTACTTC. The chain couples TRBV7-8 to TRBJ2-7; D is ambiguous. V shed 5 bases and J shed 3 bases, with 11 bases lying between them. Germline CDR1 and CDR2: SGHVS and FQNEAQ. This CDR3 has 13 residues.

The V call is TRBV18, the J call TRBJ2-7; D may be TRBD1 (5 bases). In germline, CDR1 is KGHSH, CDR2 LQKENI. This CDR3 has 16 residues. V was clipped by 1 base and J by 0 bases, with 13 bases between them. CDR3 sequence: CASSPLGGDSSYEQYF. The CDR3 bases are TGTGCCAGCTCACCACTAGGCGGCGACAGCTCCTACGAGCAGTACTTC. The full variable domain, completed using reference TRBV18 and TRBJ2-7, is NAGVMQNPRHLVRRRGQEARLRCSPMKGHSHVYWYRQLPEEGLKFMVYLQKENIIDESGMPKERFSAEFPKEGPSILRIQQVVRGDSAAYFCASSPLGGDSSYEQYFGPGTRLTVT.

The chain has TRBV7-9 and TRBJ1-2; weak D call: TRBD1 (5 bases). The germline V gene has CDR1 SEHNR and CDR2 FQNEAQ (reference sequence). This CDR3 has 15 residues. Trimming cost V 4 bases and J 6 bases, with 18 bases left between them. The CDR3, as DNA: TGTGCCAGCAGCTACCGGGGCAAAGCTTTTGATGGCTACACCTTC. Its translation is CASSYRGKAFDGYTF. The complete variable domain, with remaining parts taken from reference TRBV7-9 and TRBJ1-2, reads DTGVSQNPRHKITKRGQNVTFRCDPISEHNRLYWYRQTLGQGPEFLTYFQNEAQLEKSRLLSDRFSAERPKGSFSTLEIQRTEQGDSAMYLCASSYRGKAFDGYTFGSGTRLTVV.

The rearrangement joins TRBV18 to TRBJ1-2; D possibly corresponds to TRBD1 (5 bases). Germline V lookup: CDR1 KGHSH, CDR2 LQKENI. The CDR3 covers 16 residues. Trimming removed 1 base at V and 0 bases at J, with 12 bases between. CDR3 amino acids: CASSPQGPYTNYGYTF. The CDR3 region has the DNA TGTGCCAGCTCACCACAGGGGCCGTACACTAACTATGGCTACACCTTC.

The chain joins TRBV2 to TRBJ2-5; D is possibly TRBD1 or TRBD2 (7 bases each). The CDR3 has 13 residues. The germline CDR1 and CDR2 sequences are SNHLY and FYNNEI. V dropped 7 bases and J dropped 7 bases, with 16 bases sitting between them. The CDR3 DNA reads as TGTGCCAGCAACTTCAGGGGGGAGGGGACCCAGTACTTC. Protein product: CASNFRGEGTQYF. The complete variable domain, with remaining parts taken from reference TRBV2 and TRBJ2-5, reads EPEVTQTPSHQVTQMGQEVILRCVPISNHLYFYWYRQILGQKVEFLVSFYNNEISEKSEIFDDQFSVERPDGSNFTLKIRSTKLEDSAMYFCASNFRGEGTQYFGPGTRLLVL.

The gene calls are TRBV7-8 and TRBJ2-5, with 7 bases aligning to TRBD2. CDR1 and CDR2 from the germline V gene are SGHVS and FQNEAQ. The ends lost 4 bases at V and 5 bases at J; junction bases unmatched: 19. The CDR3 has 18 residues. The CDR3 DNA is TGTGCCAGCAGCTCCCACCCAACCTTAACGGGAGGAGAGGAGACCCAGTACTTC. Its protein is CASSSHPTLTGGEETQYF.

The CDR3 DNA is TGTGCCATCAGACCCGGGACAGGATTATACGAGCAGTACTTC. Residues: CAIRPGTGLYEQYF. This chain uses TRBV10-3 with TRBJ2-7; TRBD1 matches at 8 bases. This CDR3 comprises 14 residues. CDR1 is ENHRY, CDR2 SYGVKD, per germline. J lost 4 bases, V lost 6 bases, and 8 bases had no gene match.

J is TRBJ2-7 and V is TRBV5-1; D is perhaps TRBD2 (5 bases). V lost 6 bases and J lost 5, with 18 bases in between. The CDR3 extends over 14 amino acids. Germline CDR1 is SGHRS and CDR2 is YFSETQ. The CDR3 DNA sequence: TGCGCCAGCACCCAGGCCGGGAATCTGGACGAGCAGTACTTC. As protein: CASTQAGNLDEQYF.

This clone was counted only a few times. The chain links TRBV3-1 (or the pseudogene TRBV3-2) to TRBJ2-5; D unclear. Trimming stripped 4 bases from V and 5 bases from J, with 14 bases between. CDR1 is LGHDT, CDR2 YNNKEL, per germline (reference sequence). This CDR3 comprises 14 residues. Written as DNA, the CDR3 is TGTGCCAGCAGCCCCCTTTACAGCTCGGAGACCCAGTACTTC. Amino acid sequence: CASSPLYSSETQYF.

The table lists this clone with a count of one. V gene TRBV7-3 combines with J gene TRBJ2-5; maybe TRBD2 (6 bases). The V and J ends lost 5 bases and 1 base respectively, with 11 bases between them. The CDR3 covers 14 residues. Germline CDR1 is SGHTA and CDR2 is FQGTGA. The CDR3 here is CASSPTSVQETQYF. DNA of the CDR3: TGTGCCAGCAGCCCGACTAGTGTCCAAGAGACCCAGTACTTC.

This chain joins TRBV6-2 or TRBV6-3 and TRBJ1-1, with D uncertain. Per germline, CDR1 MNHEY and CDR2 SVGEGT. The CDR3 runs to 15 residues. With 0 bases removed from V and 1 base from J, the gap between germline ends came to 9 bases. In DNA, the CDR3 is TGTGCCAGCAGTTACTCCGAACGACGGAACACTGAAGCTTTCTTT. Protein product: CASSYSERRNTEAFF.

J is TRBJ1-2 and V is TRBV30, with TRBD1 as a possible D gene (6 bases). Between the trimmed V and J ends, which lost 4 bases and 4 bases, there was a span of 19 bases. The CDR3 has 15 residues. Germline loops: CDR1 GTSNPN, CDR2 SVGIG (reference sequence). In nucleotides, the CDR3 is TGTGCCTGGACCCGGGGACTCTCAGGGGCCTATGGCTACACCTTC. Translating it yields CAWTRGLSGAYGYTF.

This chain joins TRBV6-6 and TRBJ1-6; D ambiguous. Looked up from germline, CDR1 is MNHNY and CDR2 is SVGAGI (reference sequence). The CDR3 sequence is 13 residues long. Trimming cost V 2 bases and J 9 bases, with 8 bases left between them. CDR3: CASSYPQSSPLHF. CDR3 sequence (DNA): TGTGCCAGCAGTTACCCCCAAAGTTCACCCCTCCACTTT.

The chain carries TRBV10-2 and TRBJ2-6, with D tentatively TRBD1 or TRBD2 (5 bases each). This CDR3 has 13 amino acids. Trimming cost V 10 bases and J 0 bases, with 7 bases left between them. Per germline, CDR1 WSHSY and CDR2 SAAADI. This CDR3 reads CATRGSGANVLTF. CDR3 in DNA: TGCGCCACGAGGGGCTCTGGGGCCAACGTCCTGACTTTC.

The chain is built from TRBV12-5 and TRBJ2-1, with TRBD2 as a possible D gene (6 bases). Deletions cut 3 bases from V and 9 bases from J, with 12 bases between. Germline-derived CDR1 and CDR2 are LGHNT and FRNRAP. The CDR3 has 13 residues. Here the CDR3 reads CASGLNWGGEQFF. The CDR3 DNA is TGTGCTAGTGGTTTAAACTGGGGAGGTGAGCAGTTCTTC.

V is TRBV25-1 and J is TRBJ1-6; D gene uncertain. The CDR3 sequence is 15 residues long. V lost 4 bases, J lost 8 bases, and 15 bases lay in between. Germline assignment: CDR1 MGHDK and CDR2 SYGVNS. The CDR3 here is CASSGGRGRYSPLHF. CDR3 nucleotides: TGTGCCAGCAGTGGAGGGCGAGGGAGGTATTCACCCCTCCACTTT.

The chain links TRBV19 to TRBJ1-2; D uncertain. Germline V gene sequence: CDR1 LNHDA, CDR2 SQIVND (reference sequence). V lost 3 bases and J lost 5, with 7 bases in between. The CDR3 extends over 12 amino acids. The CDR3 coding sequence is TGTGCCAGTAGTATCCGGTGGTATGGCTACACCTTC. Amino acids: CASSIRWYGYTF.

The J gene is TRBJ2-7, the V gene TRBV19; a possible D gene is TRBD2 (5 bases). V was trimmed by 5 bases and J by 4 bases, leaving 12 bases between them. Germline values: CDR1 LNHDA, CDR2 SQIVND (reference sequence). This CDR3 has 13 residues. In DNA, the CDR3 is TGTGCCAGTAGTGAACTAGTTGGGTACGAGCAGTACGTC. Translating it yields CASSELVGYEQYV.

Notes on this clone: At the DNA level, this CDR3 is encoded by other sequences in the same sample as well. V is TRBV7-2 and J is TRBJ2-1; D is unclear. CDR1 is SGHTA and CDR2 is FQGNSA in the germline V gene. The CDR3 loop spans 13 amino acids. V was shortened by 2 bases and J by 0 bases, with 2 bases between the two germline ends. CDR3 region: CASSLTSYNEQFF. As DNA, the CDR3 is TGTGCCAGCAGCTTAACCTCCTACAATGAGCAGTTCTTC.

CDR3 DNA sequence: TGTGCCAGCAGTGAAGCGCGTACAGGGGAGACTGAAGCTTTCTTT. Protein: CASSEARTGETEAFF. The chain uses TRBV2 and TRBJ1-1; 7 nucleotides line up with TRBD1. Germline CDR1 SNHLY, CDR2 FYNNEI. V was clipped by 0 bases and J by 5 bases; unmatched bases: 6. The CDR3 is made up of 15 amino acids.

This clone came up once. The rearrangement links TRBV12-3 or TRBV12-4 to TRBJ1-5; D remains unclear. Trimming stripped 2 bases from V and 4 bases from J, with 6 bases between. The length of the CDR3 is 13 residues. The CDR3 protein is CASSLMGNQPQHF. The CDR3 bases are TGTGCCAGCAGTTTAATGGGAAATCAGCCCCAGCATTTT.

This clone was picked up one time. At one of its ends the junction is not consistent with the germline gene, which may arise from a read error. The V call is TRBV7-7, the J call TRBJ2-2; 13 bases align to TRBD2. The CDR3 runs 17 residues. Germline CDR1 and CDR2: SSHAT and FNYEAQ (reference sequence). As DNA, the CDR3 is TGTGCTAGCAGCCAAGGACTAGCGGGAGTAAGCACCGGGGAGCTGTTTTTT. Translating it yields CASSQGLAGVSTGELFF.

V is TRBV7-3 and J is TRBJ2-2; tentatively, D is TRBD1 or TRBD2 (5 bases each). The CDR3 runs to 15 residues. Germline values: CDR1 SGHTA, CDR2 FQGTGA. The V gene lost 5 bases and the J gene lost 3 bases, with 13 bases spanning the gap. The CDR3 spells CASSPRGVYTGELFF. CDR3 in DNA: TGTGCCAGCAGCCCCCGAGGGGTCTACACCGGGGAGCTGTTTTTT.

This clone was seen once. The rearrangement uses TRBV11-2 and TRBJ2-3; D is undetermined. The CDR3 has 14 residues. Trimming took 1 base from V and 4 from J, leaving 9 bases between them. Germline V gives CDR1 SGHAT, CDR2 FQNNGV. The CDR3 DNA reads as TGTGCCAGCAGCTTAGGGTCCGTATCAGATACGCAGTATTTT. Translation gives CASSLGSVSDTQYF.

This chain uses TRBV9 with TRBJ2-2; 9 bases fit TRBD1. CDR1 is SGDLS and CDR2 is YYNGEE in the germline V gene. With V trimmed by 3 bases and J by 1 base, 4 bases remained unmatched. This CDR3 is built from 16 residues. The DNA for the CDR3 is TGTGCCAGCAGCGCCCCGGGACAGGGGAACACCGGGGAGCTGTTTTTT. This translates into CASSAPGQGNTGELFF.

The chain is built from TRBV5-1 and TRBJ2-7; D is perhaps TRBD2 (5 bases). The V gene lost 2 bases and the J gene lost 2 bases, with 11 bases spanning the gap. Germline V gene sequence: CDR1 SGHRS, CDR2 YFSETQ. The CDR3 length is 14 residues. CDR3 residues: CASSLSGAAYEQYF. Here the CDR3 DNA reads TGCGCCAGCAGCTTAAGCGGAGCCGCCTACGAGCAGTACTTC.

The chain is built from TRBV9 and TRBJ1-1, with D uncertain. The germline CDR1 and CDR2 sequences are SGDLS and YYNGEE. This CDR3 has 14 amino acids. V dropped 0 bases and J dropped 0 bases, with 6 bases sitting between them. CDR3 nucleotide sequence: TGTGCCAGCAGCGTAGACCAGATGAACACTGAAGCTTTCTTT. Protein product: CASSVDQMNTEAFF. The complete variable domain, with remaining parts taken from reference TRBV9 and TRBJ1-1, reads DSGVTQTPKHLITATGQRVTLRCSPRSGDLSVYWYQQSLDQGLQFLIQYYNGEERAKGNILERFSAQQFPDLHSELNLSSLELGDSALYFCASSVDQMNTEAFFGQGTRLTVV.

This rearrangement joins TRBV3-1 (or the pseudogene TRBV3-2) to TRBJ2-1; D is unresolved. The CDR3 is 12 residues long. The V and J ends lost 0 bases and 13 bases respectively, with 10 bases between them. Germline V gene data show CDR1 as LGHDT and CDR2 as YNNKEL (reference sequence). The CDR3 loop is CASSQDRRKQFF. CDR3 coding DNA: TGTGCCAGCAGCCAAGATCGGAGAAAACAGTTCTTC.